This T cell receptor (beta chain) was sequenced for a study of T cells in Graves' hyperthyroidism and ophthalmopathy. Study context: Peripheral blood was obtained at initial diagnosis, preceding any treatment.

As regards this clonotype: No antigen is known for it.

Uncontrolled infection, other autoimmune disease, pregnancy or lactation excluded patients. The study's findings and limits: Ophthalmopathy was identified by the model a median approximately six months ahead of onset.

Amplified TCR beta CDR3 regions came from RNA transcripts. HTBI primers were the set used in a first-round RT-PCR of the TCR CDR3. TCRdb re-analysed the multiplex PCR reads in MiXCR, keeping a single row per CDR3 protein. Of a few hundred thousand distinct CDR3 sequences in the sample, over 15% are singletons; the top ten hold around 3.4%. With 0 bases removed from V and 4 bases from J, the gap between germline ends came to 12 bases. The CDR3 is 15 amino acids. The germline V gene encodes CDR1 MNHEY and CDR2 SVGEGT. The chain recombines TRBV6-2 or TRBV6-3 with TRBJ1-1; D not resolved. The sequenced material came from blood. The clonotype originates from a woman aged 18-29 years with Graves' hyperthyroidism. CDR3: CASSYSKRSRTEAFF. CDR3 DNA sequence: TGTGCCAGCAGTTACTCGAAAAGGAGCCGCACTGAAGCTTTCTTT.